Here is one T cell receptor beta chain with its context. This entry belongs to a study of blood T cells in healthy people across ages. Germline CDR1 SGHKS, CDR2 YYEKEE (reference sequence). The CDR3 extends over 15 amino acids. Trimming took 5 bases from V and 0 from J; bases not matched to a gene: 7. Then a second PCR, running about 6 to 12 cycles, was carried out with a sample-barcoded 5' primer and a J-beta primer mix. Every cDNA was tagged by a template-switch adaptor with 12 random nucleotides. MiXCR, applied by TCRdb to the 5' RACE reads, yields one record per CDR3 protein. Among around 1.5 million distinct CDR3 sequences, about 35% were seen once, and the ten largest hold about 11%. RNA extraction gave at least 5.5 micrograms of total RNA per sample.

V and J are TRBV5-5 and TRBJ2-7; TRBD1 matches 8 bases. This TCR was sampled from a woman between 25 and 40 years old in good health. The sample consisted of blood. CDR3 nucleotide sequence: TGTGCCAGCAGGACAGGGGACCCTAGCTCCTACGAGCAGTACTTC. It codes for CASRTGDPSSYEQYF.